This T cell receptor (beta chain) is drawn from a study of cytomegalovirus exposure and HLA in healthy donors. 13 Jbeta primers and 60 Vbeta primers were used for the PCR. TCRdb keeps only in-frame clones here, not all; method: immunoSEQ multiplex PCR. The sample lists some 130,000 clones, around 80% occurring once. In this sample, this clone turned up a few times. Germline V gene lookup returns CDR1 WNHNN and CDR2 SYGVQD (reference sequence). V was shortened by 6 bases and J by 3 bases, with 15 bases between the two germline ends. The length of the CDR3 is 14 residues. Specimen: PBMCs. This sequence was found in a female donor in good health and CMV-seronegative. The chain combines TRBV10-1 with TRBJ2-7, with TRBD1 as a possible D gene (6 bases). This CDR3 is CASSAQGTGYEQYF. CDR3 in DNA: TGCGCCAGCAGCGCACAGGGCACGGGCTACGAGCAGTACTTC.